The clone carrying this T cell receptor beta chain was observed a few times. Its matching antigen is unknown. This entry comes from a study of vaccination and CD4 T cells after COVID-19. Background on the study: Median time from COVID diagnosis to post-COVID sampling was roughly 13 weeks (35 to 161).

Once obtained from cultured CD4+ T cells, the DNA was sequenced using the Oncomine TCR Beta short-read assay. MiXCR, applied by TCRdb to the PCR reads, yields one record per CDR3 protein. This table has more than 20,000 distinct CDR3 sequences, about 30% appearing once. Germline CDR1 reads MNHEY; CDR2 reads SVGAGI. Trimming stripped 0 bases from V and 2 bases from J, with 14 bases between. CDR3 length: 17 amino acids. Time point defined: late sampling 161 to 241 days after vaccination in three convalescent patients. Treatment specified: 10-day PBMC culture with coronavirus spike peptide pools or control peptides (ViraFEST assay).

The sample in question was CD4+ T cells from blood, cultured in vitro, obtained about 7 months after SARS-CoV-2 vaccination. This sequence was found in a human donor who had recovered from COVID-19. This rearrangement joins TRBV6-5 to TRBJ2-1; D gene unclear. This CDR3 reads CASSYSTAVTPYNEQFF. DNA for the CDR3: TGTGCCAGCAGTTACTCGACGGCGGTGACACCCTACAATGAGCAGTTCTTC.